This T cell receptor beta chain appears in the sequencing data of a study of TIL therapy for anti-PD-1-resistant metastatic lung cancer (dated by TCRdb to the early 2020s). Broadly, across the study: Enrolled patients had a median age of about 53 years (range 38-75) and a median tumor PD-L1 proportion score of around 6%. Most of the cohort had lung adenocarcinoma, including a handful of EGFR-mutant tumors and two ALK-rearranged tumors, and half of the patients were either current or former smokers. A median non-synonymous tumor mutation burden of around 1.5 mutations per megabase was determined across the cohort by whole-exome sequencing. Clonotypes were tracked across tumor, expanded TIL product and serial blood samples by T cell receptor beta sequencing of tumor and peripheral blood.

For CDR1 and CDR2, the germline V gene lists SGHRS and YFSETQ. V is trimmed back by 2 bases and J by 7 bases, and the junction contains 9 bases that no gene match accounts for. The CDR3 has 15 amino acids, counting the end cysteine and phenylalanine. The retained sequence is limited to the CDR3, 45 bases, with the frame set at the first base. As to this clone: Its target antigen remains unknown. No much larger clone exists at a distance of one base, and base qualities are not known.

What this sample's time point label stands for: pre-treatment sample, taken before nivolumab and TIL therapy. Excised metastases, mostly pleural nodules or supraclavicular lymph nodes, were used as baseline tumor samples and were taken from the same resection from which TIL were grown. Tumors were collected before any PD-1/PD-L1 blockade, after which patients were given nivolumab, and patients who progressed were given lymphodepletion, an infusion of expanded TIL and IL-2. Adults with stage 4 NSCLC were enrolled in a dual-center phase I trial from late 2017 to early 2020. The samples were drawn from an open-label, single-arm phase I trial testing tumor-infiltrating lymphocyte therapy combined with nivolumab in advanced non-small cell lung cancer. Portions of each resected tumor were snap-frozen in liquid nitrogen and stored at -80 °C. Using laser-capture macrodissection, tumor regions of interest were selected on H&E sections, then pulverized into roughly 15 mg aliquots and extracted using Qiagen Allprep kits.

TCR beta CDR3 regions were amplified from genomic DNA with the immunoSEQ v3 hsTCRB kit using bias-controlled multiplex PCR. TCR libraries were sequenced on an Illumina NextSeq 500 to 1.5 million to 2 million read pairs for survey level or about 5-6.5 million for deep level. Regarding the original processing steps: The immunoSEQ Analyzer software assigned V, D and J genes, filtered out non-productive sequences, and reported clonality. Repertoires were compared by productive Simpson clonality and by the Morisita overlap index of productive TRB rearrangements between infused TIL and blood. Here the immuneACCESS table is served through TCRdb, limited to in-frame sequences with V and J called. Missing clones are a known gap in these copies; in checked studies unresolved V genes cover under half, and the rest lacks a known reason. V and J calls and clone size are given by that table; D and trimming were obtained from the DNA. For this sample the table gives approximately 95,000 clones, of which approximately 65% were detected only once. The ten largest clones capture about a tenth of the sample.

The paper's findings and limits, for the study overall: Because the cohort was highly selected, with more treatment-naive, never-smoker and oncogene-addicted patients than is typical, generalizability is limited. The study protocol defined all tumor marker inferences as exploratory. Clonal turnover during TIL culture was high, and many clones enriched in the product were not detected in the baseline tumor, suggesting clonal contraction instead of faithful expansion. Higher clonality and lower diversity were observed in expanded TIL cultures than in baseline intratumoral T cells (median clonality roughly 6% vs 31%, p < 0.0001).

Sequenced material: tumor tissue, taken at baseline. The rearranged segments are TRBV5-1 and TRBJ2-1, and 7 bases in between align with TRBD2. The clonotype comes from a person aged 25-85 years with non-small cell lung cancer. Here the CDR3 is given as CASSFQLAVGNEQFF. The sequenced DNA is TGCGCCAGCAGCTTTCAGCTAGCGGTCGGGAATGAGCAGTTCTTC.